This T cell receptor beta chain was documented in a study of human T cells and chemical hapten exposure. Whole-study context: The variation in per-sample TCR yields arose mainly from small differences in pooled library volumes.

This sample's time point: healthy volunteer bleed at 2 weeks. The starting material, unfractionated whole blood, was used for total RNA extraction. The library attached unique molecular identifiers to individual cDNA molecules. In the source study's methods: Between about 23,224 and 700,000 TCRs appeared in each sample, and the median stood at roughly 100,000. One entry per CDR3 protein, called by TCRdb with MiXCR from the RACE reads. These V and J calls derive from TCRdb rather than the authors' analysis. Of under 95,000 distinct CDR3 sequences in the sample, just under 9% are singletons; the top ten hold about 3.1%. A few counts support this clonotype. Its antigen is not known. The V and J ends lost 4 bases and 5 bases, in that order; junction bases with no gene match: 8. The CDR3 contains 16 residues. Germline loops: CDR1 SGHVS, CDR2 FQNEAQ. General observations from the study: TCRs exceeding 1 in 1000 frequency stayed unchanged with DPC sensitization.

The chain carries TRBV7-8 and TRBJ2-1; 10 positions match TRBD2. The receptor's source is a female donor in good health. Some clones in this sample may be carry-over from other donors' samples. What was sequenced was whole blood. Written as DNA, the CDR3 is TGTGCCAGCAGCTCCAAGCGGACTAGCGGCCACAATGAGCAGTTCTTC. Encoded protein: CASSSKRTSGHNEQFF.